This TCR beta chain comes out of a study of CD8 T cells in Susac syndrome (dated by TCRdb to the late 2010s). General notes on the study: Of the Susac syndrome patients who were sequenced, roughly 6 had clinically active disease and roughly eight were in clinical remission. Whether CD8+ T cell activation and differentiation in Susac syndrome was antigen driven was tested using repertoire sequencing. At blood withdrawal, Susac syndrome patients were therapy-naive, treated with corticosteroids (with IVIg additionally given to some), or treated with IVIg alone. Overall study results and their limits: The TCR sequencing and HLA analysis was acknowledged to have included a relatively small number of individuals. The CD4+ T cell repertoire of patients with Susac syndrome showed no detectable clonal expansion.

In regard to this clonotype: No antigen is known for it. No base qualities exist here, and no much larger clone lies one base off it.

High-throughput TCR beta sequencing profiled peripheral blood CD8+ and CD4+ T cells from healthy donors, Susac syndrome patients and multiple sclerosis patients. The Susac syndrome patients fulfilled recently defined diagnostic criteria for definite or probable disease. Bulk CD8+ and CD4+ T cells were purified magnetically by negative isolation, whereas CD8+ TEMRA cells were enriched by FACS. Blood was drawn into EDTA tubes, processed within 24 hours, and PBMCs were isolated by density gradient centrifugation. PBMCs intended for TCR sequencing were frozen in liquid nitrogen and were later thawed in a 37 degrees C water bath. A purity of at least 90% was achieved for sorted or isolated CD4+, CD8+ and CD8+ TEMRA cells. RNA was extracted using the RNeasy kit, and about 0.5 to 1 ug of the RNA was reverse transcribed with random hexamers. The immunoSEQ multiplex PCR assay, covering 54 Vbeta and 13 Jbeta segments, was used to amplify TCR beta CDR3 regions. Bias from PCR amplification was corrected by using a synthetic template baseline for primer optimization and for computational correction. On the study's bioinformatics: Reads were annotated to V, D and J genes per IMGT and analyzed with immunoSEQ Analyzer, keeping only productive sequences. Clonality was calculated as one minus the Shannon entropy normalized by log2 of the number of productive unique sequences. For each patient and control, public and private clones were evaluated among the 100 most prevalent clones. Susac-specific clones were defined as absent from healthy and MS cohorts, about 1,000 published viral clones and other ImmuneACCESS disease sequences. TCRdb handled the public reads itself, with Q25 trimming in fastp and clone calling in MiXCR, and kept productive beta chains. Each entry is one CDR3 protein sequence, shown with its most common DNA and genes. In this record, the V and J calls reflect TCRdb's handling and not the investigators' own analysis. The table for this sample lists 150,000 to 160,000 distinct CDR3 sequences; approximately 95% of them were counted only once. The leading ten clones occupy 0.16% of the sample.

The receptor's source is a human donor with Susac syndrome. Sequencing was performed on CD4+ T cells from PBMCs.

The CDR3 region reads CASSLGTGHGDEQFF. The nucleotide sequence is TGTGCCAGCAGCTTGGGGACAGGGCACGGCGATGAGCAGTTCTTC. The sequence joins TRBV13 to TRBJ2-1; TRBD1 fits 9 bases in the junction. There are 15 amino acids in the CDR3, from cysteine to phenylalanine inclusive. Only the CDR3 part of the read is kept: 45 bases, read in frame from the first base. Sequences PRHDT (CDR1) and FYEKMQ (CDR2) are obtained from the germline V gene (reference sequence). The germline V end is reduced by 3 bases and the J end by 8 bases; junction bases left unmatched: 8. Joined to the reference TRBV13 and TRBJ2-1 proteins, this CDR3 gives the full variable domain: AAGVIQSPRHLIKEKRETATLKCYPIPRHDTVYWYQQGPGQDPQFLISFYEKMQSDKGSIPDRFSAQQFSDYHSELNMSSLELGDSALYFCASSLGTGHGDEQFFGPGTRLTVL.